Here is one TCR beta chain with its context. The sample comes from a study of blood T cell repertoires in COVID-19. Study as a whole: The cDNA or gDNA used as material had been derived from T cells, B-cell-depleted T cells, or PBMCs.

A COVID-19 case was met by exposed participants within 2 weeks before study entry. The trim removed 4 bases at V and 9 bases at J, leaving 15 bases unmatched. Germline V gene data show CDR1 as KGHDR and CDR2 as SFDVKD. The CDR3 sequence is 17 residues long. Per the original data handling: By means of reference gene primer amplification, nucleated cell counts were estimated. This table comes from immunoSEQ multiplex PCR, and its TCRdb copy is limited to in-frame clones, with some not included. The V and J calls and clone size are taken from that table; D and trimming were inferred from the DNA. Counted here are 260,000 or so clones, 83% occurring once; the ten biggest clones make up 3.6%.

This clonotype was obtained from a middle-aged woman who had been exposed to COVID-19. The gene calls are TRBV24-1 and TRBJ2-3; 10 nucleotides match TRBD2. Specimen: PBMCs or T cells enriched from blood (not recorded which). Here the CDR3 DNA reads TGTGCCACCAGTGACCGTTCTAGCGGGGGAGCTCCGGGGACGCAGTATTTT. Its protein is CATSDRSSGGAPGTQYF.